Below are 27 T cell receptor beta chains sequenced from a single sample in a study of T cell repertoires in cytomegalovirus infection. TCRdb processed the reads anew with MiXCR; each CDR3 protein has one entry. The sample has about 320,000 distinct CDR3 sequences; 9.5% are singletons. Material: PBMCs. The receptors derive from a human donor in good health (CMV status not recorded). Some clones in this sample may be carry-over from other donors' samples.

J is TRBJ2-7 and V is TRBV2; no reliable D call. V dropped 10 bases and J dropped 0 bases, with 13 bases sitting between them. The CDR3 totals 13 residues. Germline V CDR1 and CDR2: SNHLY, FYNNEI. The CDR3 here is CANGGSNSYEQYF. The CDR3 nucleotides read TGTGCCAACGGTGGCAGTAACTCCTACGAGCAGTACTTC.

CDR3 bases: TGTGCCAGCAGTCCCAATACAGGGGGCCGTAATCTTGCTGAAGCTTTCTTT. Encoded protein: CASSPNTGGRNLAEAFF. V gene TRBV12-3 or TRBV12-4 combines with J gene TRBJ1-1; 9 nucleotides agree with TRBD1. V gave up 5 bases and J gave up 6 bases; unmatched junction bases: 16. This CDR3 region has 17 residues.

This clonotype showed up many times. The rearrangement joins TRBV7-8 to TRBJ1-1; D remains ambiguous. Deletions cut 5 bases from V and 0 bases from J, with 13 bases between. This CDR3 has 15 amino acids. The germline V gene encodes CDR1 SGHVS and CDR2 FQNEAQ. CDR3: CASSPAYQMNTEAFF. The CDR3 nucleotides read TGTGCCAGCAGCCCCGCGTATCAGATGAACACTGAAGCTTTCTTT.

This clonotype was seen a few times. CDR3 protein: CASSRLAGGPVEQFF. The CDR3 DNA is TGTGCCAGCAGTCGATTAGCGGGGGGGCCAGTTGAGCAGTTCTTC. This chain links TRBV6-6 with TRBJ2-1; 11 bases match TRBD2. This CDR3 is 15 amino acids long. The V segment lost 5 bases and the J segment 9 bases; nucleotides outside the gene matches: 9. Germline V CDR1 and CDR2: MNHNY, SVGAGI (reference sequence).

Many counts were recorded for this clonotype. The V call is TRBV7-2, the J call TRBJ2-7, with D perhaps matching TRBD1 (6 bases). CDR1 SGHTA and CDR2 FQGNSA come from the germline V gene. The CDR3 runs to 16 residues. Between the trimmed V and J ends, which lost 3 bases and 0 bases, there was a span of 15 bases. CDR3 residues: CASSFTFRTDSYEQYF. The CDR3 nucleotides read TGTGCCAGCAGCTTCACCTTTAGGACAGACTCCTACGAGCAGTACTTC.

This clonotype was observed at least ten times. The chain employs TRBV7-2 and TRBJ2-1, with TRBD1 as a possible D gene (5 bases). Germline CDR1 and CDR2: SGHTA and FQGNSA. With 1 base removed from V and 9 bases from J, the gap between germline ends came to 16 bases. The CDR3 is 15 amino acids. CDR3 coding DNA: TGTGCCAGCAGCTTAGTGGGGCCGACCCCGGGTGAGCAGTTCTTC. Its translation: CASSLVGPTPGEQFF.

This clonotype showed up many times. J is TRBJ2-2 and V is TRBV12-3 or TRBV12-4; 9 nucleotides match TRBD2. With V trimmed by 1 base and J by 0 bases, 3 bases remained unmatched. The CDR3 covers 17 residues. CDR3 sequence (DNA): TGTGCCAGCAGTTTAGGACTAGCGGCTACGAACACCGGGGAGCTGTTTTTT. It yields the protein CASSLGLAATNTGELFF.

This clonotype was counted at least ten times. The gene calls are TRBV7-2 and TRBJ1-2; D unresolved. Germline CDR1 is SGHTA and CDR2 is FQGNSA. The V end lost 2 bases, the J end lost 0 bases, and 7 bases lay between the germline ends. CDR3 length: 14 amino acids. CDR3 in amino acids: CASSLFQANYGYTF. DNA for the CDR3: TGTGCCAGCAGCTTATTCCAGGCTAACTATGGCTACACCTTC. The variable domain in full, with the rest retrieved from reference TRBV7-2 and TRBJ1-2, is GAGVSQSPSNKVTEKGKDVELRCDPISGHTALYWYRQSLGQGLEFLIYFQGNSAPDKSGLPSDRFSAERTGGSVSTLTIQRTQQEDSAVYLCASSLFQANYGYTFGSGTRLTVV.

The chain recombines TRBV27 with TRBJ2-1; 8 bases map to TRBD1. Trimming removed 4 bases from V and 9 bases from J; junction bases left unmatched: 14. The CDR3 loop spans 16 amino acids. The V gene's germline CDR1 is MNHEY and CDR2 SMNVEV (reference sequence). In DNA, the CDR3 is TGTGCCAGCAGTTCCATCTATCGACAGGGGCGATTTGAGCAGTTCTTC. Residues: CASSSIYRQGRFEQFF.

This clonotype was seen ten or more times. The rearrangement joins TRBV7-2 to TRBJ2-7, with 7 nucleotides matching TRBD1. Per the germline V gene, CDR1 is SGHTA and CDR2 is FQGNSA. The V segment lost 3 bases and the J segment 4 bases; nucleotides outside the gene matches: 9. This CDR3 is built from 15 residues. The CDR3 is CASSLGVGTAYEQYF. As DNA, the CDR3 is TGTGCCAGCAGCTTGGGGGTTGGGACAGCATACGAGCAGTACTTC.

This clonotype was seen ten or more times. The CDR3 here is CASSLIGAGELFF. The CDR3 nucleotides read TGTGCCAGCAGCTTAATAGGGGCCGGGGAGCTGTTTTTT. This chain joins TRBV7-3 and TRBJ2-2, with D perhaps TRBD1 (5 bases). V gave up 1 base and J gave up 6 bases, with 6 bases separating them. CDR3 size: 13 residues. Germline V gene sequence: CDR1 SGHTA, CDR2 FQGTGA.

The chain uses TRBV20-1 and TRBJ2-3; 10 bases fit TRBD2. The CDR3 sequence is 13 residues long. The germline V gene encodes CDR1 DFQATT and CDR2 SNEGSKA (reference sequence). The ends lost 8 bases at V and 0 bases at J; junction bases unmatched: 2. DNA of the CDR3: TGCAGTTGGACTAGCGGTAGCACAGATACGCAGTATTTT. This sequence encodes CSWTSGSTDTQYF.

This clonotype was found a few times. The chain joins TRBV6-6 to TRBJ2-2, with 10 bases aligning to TRBD2. Germline lookup yields CDR1 MNHNY and CDR2 SVGAGI (reference sequence). V lost 6 bases and J lost 5; bases outside the gene matches: 18. The length of the CDR3 is 19 residues. The CDR3 nucleotides are TGTGCCAGCAGCCTGGCGACTAGCGGGTTCAAGTCGGGGACCGGGGAGCTGTTTTTT. Residues: CASSLATSGFKSGTGELFF.

This clonotype was observed at least ten times. This chain uses TRBV19 with TRBJ2-7, with 7 bases identical to TRBD2. CDR1 and CDR2 from the germline V gene are LNHDA and SQIVND (reference sequence). V lost 6 bases to trimming and J lost 6 bases; unmatched junction nucleotides: 17. The CDR3 consists of 16 residues. The CDR3 protein is CASSAGTTLKPREQYF. The CDR3 DNA is TGTGCCAGTAGCGCCGGGACTACTTTAAAACCTCGCGAGCAGTACTTC.

The sample holds many counts of this clonotype. Here the CDR3 reads CASSKTGATSYNEQFF. CDR3 DNA sequence: TGTGCCAGCAGTAAGACAGGGGCCACCTCCTACAATGAGCAGTTCTTC. The chain employs TRBV12-3 or TRBV12-4 and TRBJ2-1; the match to TRBD1 covers 8 bases. The CDR3 is 16 amino acids. Trimming cost V 5 bases and J 0 bases; bases outside gene matches: 6.

In this sample, this clonotype turned up once. A junction end diverges from the germline sequence, so it may reflect a read error. The rearrangement links TRBV5-3 to TRBJ2-2; D not resolved. TRBV5-3 is labeled an ORF, and its function is uncertain. CDR3 length: 13 residues. Here the CDR3 reads CASSFWVAGELFF. In DNA form, the CDR3 reads TGTGCCAGCAGCTTTTGGGTAGCCGGGGAGCTGTTTTTT.

This clonotype showed up just a few times. This sequence joins TRBV7-9 and TRBJ2-7; 13 bases are a match to TRBD2. Germline-derived CDR1 and CDR2 are SEHNR and FQNEAQ (reference sequence). The CDR3 runs to 15 residues. J gave up 4 bases and V 5 bases, and 5 bases lay outside the gene matches. CDR3 sequence reads: CASSTQTSGGYEQYF. CDR3 in DNA: TGTGCCAGCAGCACCCAGACTAGCGGGGGGTACGAGCAGTACTTC.

The CDR3 nucleotides read TGTGCCAGCAGTACTATTACCGGGACCTTCTATGGCTACACCTTC. It specifies CASSTITGTFYGYTF. The genes are TRBV12-3 or TRBV12-4 and TRBJ1-2; possible D gene TRBD1, 5 bases. The V gene lost 5 bases and the J gene lost 4 bases, with 17 bases spanning the gap. The CDR3 length is 15 residues.

The chain is built from TRBV27 and TRBJ1-2; D is unclear. The CDR3 length is 10 residues. Germline V gives CDR1 MNHEY, CDR2 SMNVEV (reference sequence). V was shortened by 0 bases and J by 7 bases, with 0 bases between the two germline ends. CDR3 sequence (DNA): TGTGCCAGCAGTTTATCTGGCTACACCTTC. Translation gives CASSLSGYTF.

The CDR3 loop reads CASSLGLAVPEQYF. Here the CDR3 DNA reads TGTGCCAGCAGCCTCGGACTAGCGGTTCCCGAGCAGTACTTC. This sequence joins TRBV7-2 and TRBJ2-7; TRBD2 agrees at 10 bases. The CDR3 totals 14 residues. V lost 5 bases and J lost 6; bases outside the gene matches: 7. Germline-derived CDR1 and CDR2 are SGHTA and FQGNSA.

The DNA for the CDR3 is TGTGCCAGCAGTCCCCTGGGGGCGACTAGCGGGAGACACAACGAGCAGTACTTC. It translates to CASSPLGATSGRHNEQYF. The V call is TRBV6-8, the J call TRBJ2-7, with 12 positions matching TRBD2. The CDR3 runs to 18 residues. Looked up from germline, CDR1 is MNHGY and CDR2 is SAAAGT. V was pared by 5 bases and J by 5 bases, with 16 bases of the junction left unmatched.

This clonotype has more than one count but fewer than ten. V and J are TRBV20-1 and TRBJ2-1; the D is unclear. Germline V gene sequence: CDR1 DFQATT, CDR2 SNEGSKA (reference sequence). Trimming pared 0 bases from V and 4 bases from J, leaving 19 bases between. The CDR3 contains 17 residues. The CDR3 bases are TGCAGTGCTAGAGATTTCAAAGTCCCCGTAGTGTACAATGAGCAGTTCTTC. This translates into CSARDFKVPVVYNEQFF.

This clonotype was observed a handful of times. J is TRBJ2-3 and V is TRBV5-4, with D perhaps matching TRBD2 (5 bases). Germline V gene lookup returns CDR1 SGHNT and CDR2 YYREEE (reference sequence). Trimming removed 3 bases at V and 2 bases at J, with 13 bases between. The CDR3 length is 15 residues. The DNA for the CDR3 is TGTGCCAGCAGCTCCGGGATAACCCCCACAGATACGCAGTATTTT. Translating gives CASSSGITPTDTQYF. The entire variable domain, with the rest obtained from reference TRBV5-4 and TRBJ2-3, is as follows: ETGVTQSPTHLIKTRGQQVTLRCSSQSGHNTVSWYQQALGQGPQFIFQYYREEENGRGNFPPRFSGLQFPNYSSELNVNALELDDSALYLCASSSGITPTDTQYFGPGTRLTVL.

In this sample, this clonotype turned up many times. This rearrangement joins TRBV12-3 or TRBV12-4 to TRBJ2-7, with unresolved D. This CDR3 region has 12 residues. V lost 4 bases to trimming and J lost 4 bases, with 8 bases between them. CDR3 coding DNA: TGTGCCAGCAGTTCGAACCCTTACGAGCAGTACTTC. The encoded protein is CASSSNPYEQYF.

This clonotype was seen ten or more times. The chain uses TRBV11-1 and TRBJ2-2; the match to TRBD1 covers 8 bases. V dropped 3 bases and J dropped 5; count of bases not matched to a gene: 5. The CDR3 contains 15 residues. The germline CDR1 and CDR2 sequences are SGHAT and FQDESV (reference sequence). In DNA form, the CDR3 reads TGTGCCAGCAGCTTTTCGAGACAGGGGACCGGGGAGCTGTTTTTT. It translates to CASSFSRQGTGELFF.

This clonotype was seen many times. V and J are TRBV12-3 or TRBV12-4 and TRBJ2-2, with D hard to call. V dropped 1 base and J dropped 1 base, with 4 bases sitting between them. This CDR3 region has 14 residues. The CDR3 region has the DNA TGTGCCAGCAGTTTAGGAATGAACACCGGGGAGCTGTTTTTT. Protein sequence: CASSLGMNTGELFF.

The chain uses TRBV7-8 and TRBJ2-7; D ambiguous. Germline assignment: CDR1 SGHVS and CDR2 FQNEAQ. V shed 2 bases and J shed 4 bases, with 6 bases lying between them. This CDR3 spans 12 amino acids. CDR3 residues: CASSLLDYEQYF. For the CDR3, the DNA is TGTGCCAGCAGCTTACTGGATTACGAGCAGTACTTC.